These T cell receptor beta chains were read from a single sample in a study of cytotoxic CD8 clonotypes in ibrutinib-treated CLL. Assay: immunoSEQ multiplex PCR; the TCRdb copy retains only in-frame clones and omits some. The sample includes around 70,000 clones, approximately 90% of them seen just once. The sample here was PBMCs, taken after 12 months of ibrutinib treatment. These receptors originate from a human donor with chronic lymphocytic leukemia. CDR3s include the opening cysteine and the closing phenylalanine or tryptophan. The D gene is left open where the match is weak. Rows give clone size only sometimes, using once, few, many, or a class for an expanded clone.

d_gene	abundance	j_gene	v_gene	CDR3nt	CDR3aa
.	.	TRBJ1-1	TRBV7-3	TGTGCCAGCAGCTTTTGGGGGGGTACTGAAGCTTTCTTT	CASSFWGGTEAFF
TRBD2	.	TRBJ2-1	TRBV7-2	TGTGCCAGCAGCTTAGGGTGGACTAGCTGGGACAATGAGCAGTTCTTC	CASSLGWTSWDNEQFF
TRBD2	.	TRBJ2-3	TRBV4-2	TGTGCCAGCAGCCAAGAGTCCCTAGCGGGAGGCCCTAGCACAGATACGCAGTATTTT	CASSQESLAGGPSTDTQYF
.	.	TRBJ2-5	TRBV5-1	TGCGCCAGCAGCTTGTCGAGAGAGACCCAGTACTTC	CASSLSRETQYF
TRBD1	.	TRBJ1-5	TRBV7-2	TGTGCCAGCAGCTTAGTCGGACAGGGGTGGCCCCAGCATTTT	CASSLVGQGWPQHF
TRBD2	.	TRBJ2-2	TRBV11-3	TGTGCCAGCAGCCGGGGGACTAGCGGGAATAGGGGAACCGGGGAGCTGTTTTTT	CASSRGTSGNRGTGELFF
TRBD1	.	TRBJ1-2	TRBV30	TGTGCCTGGGCCGGGACAGGGCTTGGCTACACCTTC	CAWAGTGLGYTF
.	.	TRBJ2-3	TRBV30	TGTGCCTGGAGTTTGCTTAACACAGATACGCAGTATTTT	CAWSLLNTDTQYF
TRBD2	once	TRBJ2-3	TRBV30	TGTGCCTGGGCGCCGGGACTAGCGGGAGTGAGGGATACGCAGTATTTT	CAWAPGLAGVRDTQYF
.	.	TRBJ1-1	TRBV25-1	TGTGCCAGCAGCGTAATGACGGCAACCACTGAAGCTTTCTTT	CASSVMTATTEAFF
.	.	TRBJ2-7	TRBV9	TGTGCCAGCAGCGTGAGGGATCTCCACTACGAGCAGTACTTC	CASSVRDLHYEQYF
.	.	TRBJ2-7	TRBV7-9	TGTGCCAGCAGCTTAGAGGGGGGCTACGAGCAGTACTTC	CASSLEGGYEQYF
TRBD2	.	TRBJ2-6	TRBV7-2	TGTGCCAGCACGTACGGACTAGCGAGAAAGGTCCGGGCCAACGTCCTGACTTTC	CASTYGLARKVRANVLTF
TRBD1	few	TRBJ1-5	TRBV2	TGTGCCAGCAGTGAGGCCGGGACAGTTCATAGCAATCAGCCCCAGCATTTT	CASSEAGTVHSNQPQHF
.	.	TRBJ2-1	TRBV12-5	TGTGCTAGTGGTTTGAGTGGGATAACCTACAATGAGCAGTTCTTC	CASGLSGITYNEQFF
.	.	TRBJ2-6	TRBV6-4	TGTGCCAGCAGTGACGTAAATGACGGGGCCAACGTCCTGACTTTC	CASSDVNDGANVLTF
.	.	TRBJ2-7	TRBV5-8	TGTGCCAGCAGCTTGAGCGGTCGATCCTACGAGCAGTACTTC	CASSLSGRSYEQYF
TRBD2	.	TRBJ2-1	TRBV18	TGTGCCAGCTCACCACCGTATGACAGACTAGCGGGAGGGCTGAATGAGCAGTTCTTC	CASSPPYDRLAGGLNEQFF
TRBD2	.	TRBJ2-1	TRBV11-1	TGTGCCAGCAGAGTCGGGACTAGCGGGAGTGTATCCTACAATGAGCAGTTCTTC	CASRVGTSGSVSYNEQFF
TRBD2	.	TRBJ2-1	TRBV5-8	TGTGCCAGCAGCTTTAAAGCCCTGATACTAGCGGGGAGAACATACAATGAGCAGTTCTTC	CASSFKALILAGRTYNEQFF
TRBD1	.	TRBJ1-3	TRBV6-5	TGTGCCAGCAGCCCTGACAGGGGCAGCGCCATATATTTT	CASSPDRGSAIYF
.	few	TRBJ1-1	TRBV13	TGTGCCAGCAGCTTCACGGCGTTAGCAATGAACACTGAAGCTTTCTTT	CASSFTALAMNTEAFF
.	once	TRBJ2-7	TRBV28	TGTGCCAGCAGTTTAAAGTTTACTTACTCCTACGAGCAGTACTTC	CASSLKFTYSYEQYF
TRBD2	.	TRBJ2-5	TRBV5-6	TGTGCCAGCAGCCGCGGGACTAGCCAAGAGACCCAGTACTTC	CASSRGTSQETQYF
TRBD1	once	TRBJ2-1	TRBV28	TGTGCCAGCAGTTTATTCCTCTGGCGACAGGGTTCCTACAATGAGCAGTTCTTC	CASSLFLWRQGSYNEQFF
.	.	TRBJ2-2	TRBV7-3	TGTGCCAGCAGCCCCACGGGTGTGACCGGGGAGCTGTTTTTT	CASSPTGVTGELFF
TRBD1	.	TRBJ2-1	TRBV27	TGTGCCAGCAGTTTATGGGGACAGGGTTCCAACAATGAGCAGTTCTTC	CASSLWGQGSNNEQFF
.	once	TRBJ2-3	TRBV27	TGTGCCAGCAGTTTGAAATGGACCCGCCCAACTGAGACAGATACGCAGTATTTT	CASSLKWTRPTETDTQYF
TRBD1	.	TRBJ1-2	TRBV6-5	TGTGCCAGCACCCAGGGGGACTATGGCTACACCTTC	CASTQGDYGYTF
TRBD2	.	TRBJ2-7	TRBV11-2	TGTGCCAGCAGCTTCAACGGGAGGTACGGGCAGTACTTC	CASSFNGRYGQYF
.	.	TRBJ2-7	TRBV11-3	TGTGCCAGCAGCGCCCGCCGGGAGCCCTACGAGCAGTACTTC	CASSARREPYEQYF
.	.	TRBJ2-7	TRBV28	TGTGCCAGCAGGGCCTCGGGGGTTGAGAGCTCCTACGAGCAGTACTTC	CASRASGVESSYEQYF
TRBD1	once	TRBJ1-2	TRBV5-4	TGTGCCAGCAGCTTGGGAAGGGACAGACTTAACTACACCTTC	CASSLGRDRLNYTF
.	.	TRBJ2-5	TRBV30	TGTGCCTGGAGTGTAACCCAGGAGACCCAGTACTTC	CAWSVTQETQYF
.	.	TRBJ1-1	TRBV6-1	TGTGCCAGCATTATAACTCAGAACACTGAAGCTTTCTTT	CASIITQNTEAFF
.	once	TRBJ1-5	TRBV28	TGTGCCAGCAACGGGGATCAGCCCCAGCATTTT	CASNGDQPQHF
TRBD2	.	TRBJ2-1	TRBV25-1	TGTGCCAGCAGTGGAAACAGACTAGCGGGAGCTCTTGGTGAGCAGTTCTTC	CASSGNRLAGALGEQFF
TRBD2	.	TRBJ2-1	TRBV5-1	TGCGCCAGCAGCTTGGGGACTAGCGGAATGAATGAGCAGTTCTTC	CASSLGTSGMNEQFF
.	.	TRBJ2-5	TRBV7-9	TGTGCCAGCAGCGCCCCTATGGGACGGACTGGAGACTTC	CASSAPMGRTGDF
.	.	TRBJ1-4	TRBV7-9	TGTGCCAGCAGTCCGGGTTTTAATGAAAAACTGTTTTTT	CASSPGFNEKLFF
TRBD1	.	TRBJ2-1	TRBV7-3	TGTGCCAGCAGCTTAGGCTCGAGGGGGCAAACAAAAAATGAGCAGTTCTTC	CASSLGSRGQTKNEQFF
TRBD2	.	TRBJ2-3	TRBV19	TGTGCCAGTAGTAGCTCCCGGGGGGGGTGGGATACGCAGTATTTT	CASSSSRGGWDTQYF
.	.	TRBJ1-2	TRBV11-3	TGTGCCAGCAGCTTATCAGCAAGGCAGACCCACTATGGCTACACCTTC	CASSLSARQTHYGYTF
TRBD1	.	TRBJ2-1	TRBV5-1	TGCGCCAGCAGCGGTGGTGGGACAGGGAGCTCCTACAATGAGCAGTTCTTC	CASSGGGTGSSYNEQFF
TRBD2	once	TRBJ2-2	TRBV7-9	TGTGCCAGCAGCGTACGCCGGGGACTAGCGGGAGTTGTCACCGGGGAGCTGTTTTTT	CASSVRRGLAGVVTGELFF
.	.	TRBJ1-4	TRBV7-2	TGTGCCAGCAGCTTAGCGGCAGCAACTAATGAAAAACTGTTTTTT	CASSLAAATNEKLFF
TRBD1	.	TRBJ1-2	TRBV30	TGTGCCTATTGGGACAGGGGTGCCCCTAACTATGGCTACACCTTC	CAYWDRGAPNYGYTF